This T cell receptor (beta chain) was identified in a study of preoperative IRX-2 immunotherapy in early breast cancer. The CDR3 runs 18 residues. V lost 3 bases to trimming and J lost 3 bases; unmatched junction nucleotides: 12. Per germline, CDR1 SGHNT and CDR2 YENEEA. Method: immunoSEQ multiplex PCR; TCRdb's copy keeps in-frame clones and lacks some. The sample includes fewer than 40,000 clones, around 92% of them seen just once. The sample's treatment: preoperative locoregional IRX-2 cytokine immunotherapy. Patients received preoperative, locoregional IRX-2 cytokine immunotherapy in a phase Ib study.

V is TRBV11-3 and J is TRBJ2-7; TRBD2 aligns across 12 bases. The source was tumor tissue, collected after IRX-2 immunotherapy. The source is a human donor with breast cancer. CDR3 bases: TGTGCCAGCAGCTTTACTAGCGGGAGGATCTCGGGGGGCTACGAGCAGTACTTC. It specifies CASSFTSGRISGGYEQYF.